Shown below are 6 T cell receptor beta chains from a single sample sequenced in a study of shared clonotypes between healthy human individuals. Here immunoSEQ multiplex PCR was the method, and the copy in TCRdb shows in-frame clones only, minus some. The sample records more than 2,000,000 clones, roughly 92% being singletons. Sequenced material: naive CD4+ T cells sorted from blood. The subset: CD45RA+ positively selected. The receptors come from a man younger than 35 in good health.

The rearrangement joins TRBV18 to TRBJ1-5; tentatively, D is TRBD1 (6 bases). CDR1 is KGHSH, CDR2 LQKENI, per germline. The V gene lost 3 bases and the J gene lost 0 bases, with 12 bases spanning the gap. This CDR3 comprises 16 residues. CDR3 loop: CASSPLGQNSNQPQHF. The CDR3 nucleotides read TGTGCCAGCTCACCCCTCGGACAGAATAGCAATCAGCCCCAGCATTTT.

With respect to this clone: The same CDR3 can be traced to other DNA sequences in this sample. The CDR3 here is CASSLRTDTGELFF. DNA for the CDR3: TGCGCCAGCAGCTTAAGGACAGACACCGGGGAGCTGTTTTTT. J is TRBJ2-2 and V is TRBV5-1; D may be TRBD1 (6 bases). V was shortened by 2 bases and J by 3 bases, with 8 bases between the two germline ends. The CDR3 spans 14 residues. The germline V gene has CDR1 SGHRS and CDR2 YFSETQ.

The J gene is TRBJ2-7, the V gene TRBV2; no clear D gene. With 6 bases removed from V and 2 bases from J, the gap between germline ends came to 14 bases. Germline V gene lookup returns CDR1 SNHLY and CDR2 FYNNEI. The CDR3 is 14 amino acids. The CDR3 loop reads CASRLQHIPYEQYF. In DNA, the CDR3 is TGTGCCAGCAGACTCCAACATATCCCCTACGAGCAGTACTTC.

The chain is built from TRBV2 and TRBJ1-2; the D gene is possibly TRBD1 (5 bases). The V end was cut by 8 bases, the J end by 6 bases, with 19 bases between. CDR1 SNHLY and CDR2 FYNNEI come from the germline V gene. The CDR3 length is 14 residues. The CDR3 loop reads CASQSLGPLDGYTF. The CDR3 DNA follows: TGTGCCAGCCAAAGCTTGGGACCGTTAGATGGCTACACCTTC.

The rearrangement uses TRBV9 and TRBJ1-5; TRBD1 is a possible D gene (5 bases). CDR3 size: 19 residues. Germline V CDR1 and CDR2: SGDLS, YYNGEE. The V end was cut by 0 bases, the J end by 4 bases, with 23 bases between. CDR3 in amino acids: CASSVVGRIGTLLNQPQHF. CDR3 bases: TGTGCCAGCAGCGTAGTCGGCCGCATAGGGACCTTGCTAAATCAGCCCCAGCATTTT.

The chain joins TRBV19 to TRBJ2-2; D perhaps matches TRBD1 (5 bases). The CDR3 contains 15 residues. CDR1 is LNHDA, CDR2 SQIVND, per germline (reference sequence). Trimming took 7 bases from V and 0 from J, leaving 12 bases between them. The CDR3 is CASIDSLANTGELFF. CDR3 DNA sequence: TGTGCCAGTATCGACAGCCTCGCGAACACCGGGGAGCTGTTTTTT.